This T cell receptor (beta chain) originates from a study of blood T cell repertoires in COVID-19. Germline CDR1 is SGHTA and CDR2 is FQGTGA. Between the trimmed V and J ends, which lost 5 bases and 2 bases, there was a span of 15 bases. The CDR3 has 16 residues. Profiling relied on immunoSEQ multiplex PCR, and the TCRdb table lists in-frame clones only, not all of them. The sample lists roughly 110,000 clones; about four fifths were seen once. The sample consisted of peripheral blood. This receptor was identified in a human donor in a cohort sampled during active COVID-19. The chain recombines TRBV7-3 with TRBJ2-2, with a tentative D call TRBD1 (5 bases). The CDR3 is CASSRKAGINTGELFF. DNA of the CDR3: TGTGCCAGCAGCCGAAAGGCAGGGATAAACACCGGGGAGCTGTTTTTT.